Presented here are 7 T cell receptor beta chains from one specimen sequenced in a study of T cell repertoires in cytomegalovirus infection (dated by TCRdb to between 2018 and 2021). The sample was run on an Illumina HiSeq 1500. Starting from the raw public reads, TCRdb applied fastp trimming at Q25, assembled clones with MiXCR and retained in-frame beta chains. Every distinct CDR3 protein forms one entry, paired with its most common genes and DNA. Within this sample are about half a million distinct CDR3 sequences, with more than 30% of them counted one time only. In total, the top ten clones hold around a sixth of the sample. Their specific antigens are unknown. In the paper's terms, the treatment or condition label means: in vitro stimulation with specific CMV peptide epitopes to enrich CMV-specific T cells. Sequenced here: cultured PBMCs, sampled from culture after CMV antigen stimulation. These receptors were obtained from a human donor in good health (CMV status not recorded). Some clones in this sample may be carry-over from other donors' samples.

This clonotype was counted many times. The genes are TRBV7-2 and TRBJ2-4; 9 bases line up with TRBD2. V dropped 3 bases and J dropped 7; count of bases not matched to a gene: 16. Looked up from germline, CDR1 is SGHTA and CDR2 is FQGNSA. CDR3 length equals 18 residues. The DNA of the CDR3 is TGTGCCAGCAGCTTGGGGAGCCGGACTAGCGCAAGAGGGAACATTCAGTACTTC. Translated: CASSLGSRTSARGNIQYF.

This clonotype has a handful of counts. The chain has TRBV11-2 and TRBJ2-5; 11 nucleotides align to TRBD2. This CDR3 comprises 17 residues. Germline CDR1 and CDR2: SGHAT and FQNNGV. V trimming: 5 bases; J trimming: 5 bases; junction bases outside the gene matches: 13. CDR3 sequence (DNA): TGTGCCAGCAGCCCAGCTAGCGGGAGGCCCCGTGCCGAGACCCAGTACTTC. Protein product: CASSPASGRPRAETQYF.

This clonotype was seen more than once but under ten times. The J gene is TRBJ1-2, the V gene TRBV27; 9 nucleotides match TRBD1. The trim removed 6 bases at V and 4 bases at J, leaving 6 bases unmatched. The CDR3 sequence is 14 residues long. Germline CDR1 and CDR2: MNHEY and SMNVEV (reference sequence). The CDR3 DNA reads TGTGCCAGCAGCCGACAGGGGGTAGTCTATGGCTACACCTTC. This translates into CASSRQGVVYGYTF.

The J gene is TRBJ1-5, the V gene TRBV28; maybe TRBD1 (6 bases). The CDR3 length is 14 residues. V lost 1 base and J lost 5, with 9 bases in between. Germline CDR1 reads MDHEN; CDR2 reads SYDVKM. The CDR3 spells CASSLSGAHQPQHF. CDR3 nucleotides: TGTGCCAGCAGTTTATCGGGGGCTCATCAGCCCCAGCATTTT.

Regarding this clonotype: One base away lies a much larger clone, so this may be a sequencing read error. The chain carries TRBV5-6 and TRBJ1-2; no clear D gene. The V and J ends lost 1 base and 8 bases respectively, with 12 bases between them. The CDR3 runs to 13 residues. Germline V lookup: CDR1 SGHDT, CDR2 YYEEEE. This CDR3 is CASSLSAQGGYTF. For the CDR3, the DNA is TGTGCCAGCAGCTTGTCCGCTCAAGGGGGCTACACCTTC.

The CDR3 is CASSYLEGRGDTQYF. As DNA, the CDR3 is TGTGCCAGCAGTTACTTAGAGGGACGGGGAGATACGCAGTATTTT. This rearrangement joins TRBV6-8 to TRBJ2-3; either TRBD1 or TRBD2 may fit D (5 bases each). CDR3 length: 15 residues. Trimming took 1 base from V and 5 from J, leaving 13 bases between them. Germline V gene lookup returns CDR1 MNHGY and CDR2 SAAAGT.

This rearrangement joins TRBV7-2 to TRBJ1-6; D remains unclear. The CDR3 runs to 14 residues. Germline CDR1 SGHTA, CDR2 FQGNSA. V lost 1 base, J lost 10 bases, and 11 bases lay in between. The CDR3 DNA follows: TGTGCCAGCAGCTTAGGACTTTCTAAGTCACCCCTCCACTTT. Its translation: CASSLGLSKSPLHF.